This T cell receptor (beta chain) was documented in a study of OX40 agonist ivuxolimab in advanced cancers. Study background: Three patients had partial responses: one hepatocellular carcinoma, two cutaneous melanoma. Study-wide results and caveats: On average, CD8+ T cells had more expanded clones than CD4+.

The ends lost 3 bases at V and 6 bases at J; junction bases unmatched: 5. CDR3 size: 15 residues. CDR1 KGHSH and CDR2 LQKENI come from the germline V gene. TCRdb's table, derived via immunoSEQ multiplex PCR, lists solely in-frame clones and lacks some. The table lists 30,000 to 35,000 clones, approximately 89% of them singletons, with about 34% in the top ten. Turning to this clone: Its antigen is currently unknown.

V usage is TRBV18 and J usage is TRBJ1-5; 10 nucleotides agree with TRBD1. The input for sequencing was CD4+ or CD8+ T cells sorted from blood, taken in a trial of the OX40 agonist ivuxolimab. The sequence was collected from an adult with an advanced solid tumor such as melanoma, head and neck, liver or kidney cancer. The CDR3, as DNA: TGTGCCAGCTCACCCGGGGGACAGGGGCGTCAGCCCCAGCATTTT. It yields the protein CASSPGGQGRQPQHF. Filled out from reference TRBV18 and TRBJ1-5, the complete variable domain reads NAGVMQNPRHLVRRRGQEARLRCSPMKGHSHVYWYRQLPEEGLKFMVYLQKENIIDESGMPKERFSAEFPKEGPSILRIQQVVRGDSAAYFCASSPGGQGRQPQHFGDGTRLSIL.